The source of this T cell receptor (beta chain) is a study of blood T cell repertoires in COVID-19. In the study overall: Samples representing acute and convalescent COVID-19 were sourced from the United States, Italy and Spain. T cells, B-cell-depleted T cells, or PBMCs provided the cDNA or gDNA that served as material.

Cohort 3 donors were reported recovered after two negative PCRs, clearance, or symptom resolution. Produced via immunoSEQ multiplex PCR; TCRdb's table is partial and in-frame only. The sample lists some 430,000 clones, 90% occurring once. The germline CDR1 and CDR2 sequences are WNHNN and SYGVQD (reference sequence). The CDR3 runs to 13 residues. Unmatched junction bases numbered 1, after V lost 2 bases and J lost 7 bases. The TCR was taken from a man between 18 and 35 years old who had recovered from COVID-19. The gene calls are TRBV10-1 and TRBJ2-1; 8 nucleotides match TRBD2. Sequencing used PBMCs or T cells enriched from blood (not recorded which). The CDR3 loop reads CASSEIAGNEQFF. CDR3 nucleotide sequence: TGCGCCAGCAGTGAGATAGCGGGGAATGAGCAGTTCTTC.